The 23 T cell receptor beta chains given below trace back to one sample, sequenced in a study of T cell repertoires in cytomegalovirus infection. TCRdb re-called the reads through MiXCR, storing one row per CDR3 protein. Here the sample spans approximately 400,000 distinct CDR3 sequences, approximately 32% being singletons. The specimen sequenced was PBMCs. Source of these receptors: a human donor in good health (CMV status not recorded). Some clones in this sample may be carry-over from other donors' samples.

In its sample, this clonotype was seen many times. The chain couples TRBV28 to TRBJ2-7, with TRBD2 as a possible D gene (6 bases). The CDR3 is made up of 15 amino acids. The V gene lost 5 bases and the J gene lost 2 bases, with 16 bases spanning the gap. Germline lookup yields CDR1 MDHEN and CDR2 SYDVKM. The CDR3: CASSPAGTYTYEQYF. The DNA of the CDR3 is TGTGCCAGCAGTCCTGCCGGGACTTATACCTACGAGCAGTACTTC.

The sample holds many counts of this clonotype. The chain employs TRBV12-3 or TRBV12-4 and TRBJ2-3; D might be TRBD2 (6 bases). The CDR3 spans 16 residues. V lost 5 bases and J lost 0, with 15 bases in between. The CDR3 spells CASSPIGRGSTDTQYF. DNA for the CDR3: TGTGCCAGCAGTCCGATAGGACGGGGGAGCACAGATACGCAGTATTTT.

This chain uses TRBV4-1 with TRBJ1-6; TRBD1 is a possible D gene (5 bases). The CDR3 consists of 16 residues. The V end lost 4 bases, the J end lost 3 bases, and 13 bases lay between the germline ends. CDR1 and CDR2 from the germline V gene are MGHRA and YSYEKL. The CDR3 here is CASSPGTEIYNSPLHF. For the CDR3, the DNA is TGCGCCAGCAGCCCCGGGACGGAAATCTATAATTCACCCCTCCACTTT.

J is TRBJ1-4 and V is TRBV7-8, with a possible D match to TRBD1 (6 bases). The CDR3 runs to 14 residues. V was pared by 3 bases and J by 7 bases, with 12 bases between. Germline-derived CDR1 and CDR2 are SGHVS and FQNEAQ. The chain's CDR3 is CASSFGRGSEKLFF. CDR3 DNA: TGTGCCAGCAGCTTCGGCAGGGGCAGTGAAAAACTGTTTTTT. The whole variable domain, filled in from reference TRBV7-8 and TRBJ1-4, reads GAGVSQSPRYKVAKRGQDVALRCDPISGHVSLFWYQQALGQGPEFLTYFQNEAQLDKSGLPSDRFFAERPEGSVSTLKIQRTQQEDSAVYLCASSFGRGSEKLFFGSGTQLSVL.

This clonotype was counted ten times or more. The CDR3 spells CASSLGGDEQFF. CDR3 nucleotides: TGTGCCAGCAGTTTAGGAGGGGATGAGCAGTTCTTC. The chain combines TRBV12-3 or TRBV12-4 with TRBJ2-1, with D perhaps assigned TRBD1 or TRBD2 (5 bases each). CDR3 size: 12 residues. The V end lost 1 base, the J end lost 8 bases, and 6 bases lay between the germline ends.

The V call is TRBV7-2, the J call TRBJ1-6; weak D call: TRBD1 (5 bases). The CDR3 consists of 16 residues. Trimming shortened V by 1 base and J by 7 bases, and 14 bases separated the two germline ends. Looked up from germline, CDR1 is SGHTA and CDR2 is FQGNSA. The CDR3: CASSLVGPVWNSPLHF. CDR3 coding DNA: TGTGCCAGCAGCTTAGTGGGGCCCGTTTGGAATTCACCCCTCCACTTT.

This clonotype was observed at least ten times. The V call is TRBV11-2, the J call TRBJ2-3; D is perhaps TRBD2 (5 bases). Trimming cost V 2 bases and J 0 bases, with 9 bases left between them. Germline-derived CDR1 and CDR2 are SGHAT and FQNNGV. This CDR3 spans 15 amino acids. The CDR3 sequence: CASSLLGSSTDTQYF. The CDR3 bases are TGTGCCAGCAGCTTACTGGGGAGCAGCACAGATACGCAGTATTTT.

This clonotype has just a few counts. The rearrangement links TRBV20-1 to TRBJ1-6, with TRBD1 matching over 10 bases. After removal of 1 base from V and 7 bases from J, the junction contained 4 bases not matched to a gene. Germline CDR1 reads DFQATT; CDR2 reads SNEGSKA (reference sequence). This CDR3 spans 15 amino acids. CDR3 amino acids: CSARVGQGRNSPLHF. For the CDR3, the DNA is TGCAGTGCTAGAGTGGGACAGGGGCGGAATTCACCCCTCCACTTT.

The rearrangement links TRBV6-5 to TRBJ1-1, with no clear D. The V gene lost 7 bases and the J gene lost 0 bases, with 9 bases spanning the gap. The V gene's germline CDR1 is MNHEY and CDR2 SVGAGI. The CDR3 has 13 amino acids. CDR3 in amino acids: CASNSKLNTEAFF. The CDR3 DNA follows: TGTGCCAGCAATTCGAAATTGAACACTGAAGCTTTCTTT.

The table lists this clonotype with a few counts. The CDR3 nucleotides read TGTGCCAGCAGTTACGGTACAGGGACCGGTGGCTACACCTTC. This sequence encodes CASSYGTGTGGYTF. The chain couples TRBV6-2 or TRBV6-3 to TRBJ1-2, with D perhaps matching TRBD1 (6 bases). Per the germline V gene, CDR1 is MNHEY and CDR2 is SVGEGT. Trimming removed 2 bases from V and 7 bases from J, with 14 bases in between. The CDR3 covers 14 residues.

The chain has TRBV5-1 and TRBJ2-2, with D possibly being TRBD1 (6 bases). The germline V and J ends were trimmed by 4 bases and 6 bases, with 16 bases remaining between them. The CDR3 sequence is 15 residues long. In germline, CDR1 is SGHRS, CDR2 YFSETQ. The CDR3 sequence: CASSRDNPESGELFF. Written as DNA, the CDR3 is TGCGCCAGCAGCCGGGACAACCCAGAGTCCGGGGAGCTGTTTTTT. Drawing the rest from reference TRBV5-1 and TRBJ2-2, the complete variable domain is KAGVTQTPRYLIKTRGQQVTLSCSPISGHRSVSWYQQTPGQGLQFLFEYFSETQRNKGNFPGRFSGRQFSNSRSEMNVSTLELGDSALYLCASSRDNPESGELFFGEGSRLTVL.

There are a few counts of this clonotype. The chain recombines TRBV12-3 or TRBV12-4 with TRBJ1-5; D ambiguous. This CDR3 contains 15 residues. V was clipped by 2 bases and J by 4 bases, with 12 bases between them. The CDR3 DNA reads TGTGCCAGCAGTTTATCGGGTGTAACTAATCAGCCCCAGCATTTT. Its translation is CASSLSGVTNQPQHF.

CDR3 DNA sequence: TGTGCCAGCTCCACCTATCCGACCAAAAACACAGATACGCAGTATTTT. Its translation: CASSTYPTKNTDTQYF. The J gene is TRBJ2-3, the V gene TRBV18; D gene uncertain. The germline V gene has CDR1 KGHSH and CDR2 LQKENI. Trimming removed 6 bases from V and 2 bases from J, with 18 bases in between. CDR3 length equals 16 residues.

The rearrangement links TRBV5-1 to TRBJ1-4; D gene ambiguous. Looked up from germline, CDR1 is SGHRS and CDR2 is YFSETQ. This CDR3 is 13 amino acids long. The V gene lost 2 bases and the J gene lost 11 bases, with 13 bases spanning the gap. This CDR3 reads CASSFDPGNKLFF. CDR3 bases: TGCGCCAGCAGCTTTGACCCTGGGAACAAACTGTTTTTT.

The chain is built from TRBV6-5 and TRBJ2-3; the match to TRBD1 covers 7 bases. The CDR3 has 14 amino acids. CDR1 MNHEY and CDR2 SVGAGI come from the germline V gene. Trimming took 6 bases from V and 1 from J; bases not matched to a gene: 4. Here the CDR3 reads CASSDRVGTDTQYF. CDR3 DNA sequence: TGTGCCAGCAGCGACAGGGTAGGCACAGATACGCAGTATTTT.

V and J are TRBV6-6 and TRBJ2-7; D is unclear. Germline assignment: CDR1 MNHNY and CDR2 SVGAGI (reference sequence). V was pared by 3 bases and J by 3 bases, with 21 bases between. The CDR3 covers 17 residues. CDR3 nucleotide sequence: TGTGCCAGCAGTTATGTCTCCACCGGGTCCCTGAACTACGAGCAGTACTTC. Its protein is CASSYVSTGSLNYEQYF.

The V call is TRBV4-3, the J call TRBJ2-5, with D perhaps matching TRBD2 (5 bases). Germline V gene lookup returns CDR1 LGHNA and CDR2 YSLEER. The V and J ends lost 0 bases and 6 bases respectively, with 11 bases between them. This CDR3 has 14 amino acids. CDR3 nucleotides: TGCGCCAGCAGCCAAGAGCCGGGAACAAAGACCCAGTACTTC. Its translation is CASSQEPGTKTQYF.

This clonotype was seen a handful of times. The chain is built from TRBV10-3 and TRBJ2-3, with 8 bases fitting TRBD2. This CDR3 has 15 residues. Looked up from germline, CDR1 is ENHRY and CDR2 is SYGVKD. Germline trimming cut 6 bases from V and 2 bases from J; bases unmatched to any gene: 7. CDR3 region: CAIRRGGGYTDTQYF. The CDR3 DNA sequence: TGTGCCATCAGAAGGGGCGGGGGGTACACAGATACGCAGTATTTT.

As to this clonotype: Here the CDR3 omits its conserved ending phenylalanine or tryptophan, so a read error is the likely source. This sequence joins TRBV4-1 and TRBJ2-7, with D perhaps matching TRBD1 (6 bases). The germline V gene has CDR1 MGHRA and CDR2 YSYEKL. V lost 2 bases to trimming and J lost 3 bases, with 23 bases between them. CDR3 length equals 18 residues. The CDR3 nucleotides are TGCGCCAGCAGCCAATCCGAGAGAGGGGGTTACCCCCTCTACGAGCAGTACTTA. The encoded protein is CASSQSERGGYPLYEQYL.

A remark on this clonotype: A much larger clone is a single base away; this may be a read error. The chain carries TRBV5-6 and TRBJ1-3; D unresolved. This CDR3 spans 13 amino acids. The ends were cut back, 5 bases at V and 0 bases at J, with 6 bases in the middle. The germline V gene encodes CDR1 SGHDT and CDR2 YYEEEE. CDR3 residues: CASRGFSGNTIYF. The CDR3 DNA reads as TGTGCCAGCAGGGGCTTCTCTGGAAACACCATATATTTT.

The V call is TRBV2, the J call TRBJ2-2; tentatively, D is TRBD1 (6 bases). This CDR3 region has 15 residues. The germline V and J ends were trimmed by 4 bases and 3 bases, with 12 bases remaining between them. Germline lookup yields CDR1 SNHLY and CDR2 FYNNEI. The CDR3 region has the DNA TGTGCCAGCAGTGGTGCAGGGGTGTACACCGGGGAGCTGTTTTTT. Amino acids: CASSGAGVYTGELFF.

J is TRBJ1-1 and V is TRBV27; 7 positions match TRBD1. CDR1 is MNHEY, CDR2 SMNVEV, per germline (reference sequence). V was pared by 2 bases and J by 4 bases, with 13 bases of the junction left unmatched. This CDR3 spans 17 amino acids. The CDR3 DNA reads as TGTGCCAGCAGTTTAGAGGCGCTAACAGGGGAGGCCACTGAAGCTTTCTTT. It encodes CASSLEALTGEATEAFF.

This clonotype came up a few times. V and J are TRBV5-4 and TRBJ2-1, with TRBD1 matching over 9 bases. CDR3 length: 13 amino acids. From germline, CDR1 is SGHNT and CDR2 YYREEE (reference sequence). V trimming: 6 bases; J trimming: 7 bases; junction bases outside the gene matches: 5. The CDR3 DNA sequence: TGTGCCAGCAAGGAACAGGGGGCAAATGAGCAGTTCTTC. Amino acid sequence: CASKEQGANEQFF.